This TCR beta chain was identified in a study of cytomegalovirus exposure and HLA in healthy donors. CDR3 size: 11 residues. V dropped 0 bases and J dropped 4 bases, with 3 bases sitting between them. Per the germline V gene, CDR1 is DFQATT and CDR2 is SNEGSKA (reference sequence). Turning to this clone: The antigen is not known.

Overall study findings and caveats: The majority of CMV-associated TCR beta chains were reported as apparently HLA-restricted in a later analysis. An observed cluster of highly shared sequence variants was recorded as a likely sequencing artifact. Within an earlier analysis, most TCR beta V segments proved productive either about 90% or about 30% of the time.

Amplification used 60 Vbeta primers and 13 Jbeta primers. Produced via immunoSEQ multiplex PCR; TCRdb's table is partial and in-frame only. The repertoire consists of around 190,000 clones, with 70% to 80% occurring once and the leading ten covering about 1.4%. The TCR was taken from a woman aged 50 to 65 in good health and CMV-seronegative. The chain couples TRBV20-1 to TRBJ1-1, with D unresolved. Specimen: PBMCs. The CDR3 DNA is TGCAGTGCTAGAGAGGCCACTGAAGCTTTCTTT. As protein: CSAREATEAFF.